The 17 T cell receptor beta chains listed next were all sequenced from one sample in a study of blood T cell repertoires in COVID-19. TCRdb keeps only in-frame clones here, not all; method: immunoSEQ multiplex PCR. In the table there are hundreds of thousands of clones, roughly 85% of which are singletons. Material: PBMCs or T cells enriched from blood (not recorded which). The source of these receptors is a woman younger than 45 who had been exposed to COVID-19.

This sequence joins TRBV29-1 and TRBJ2-3; 9 nucleotides match TRBD2. The J segment lost 4 bases and the V segment lost 3 bases, leaving 8 bases of the junction unmatched. Germline V gene data show CDR1 as SQVTM and CDR2 as ANQGSEA. This CDR3 is 15 amino acids long. The DNA of the CDR3 is TGCAGCGTTGAGGGGTTGGTAGCGGGGGCAGATACGCAGTATTTT. This codes for CSVEGLVAGADTQYF.

Turning to this clone: In the same sample, other DNA sequences code for this CDR3. The chain uses TRBV6-5 and TRBJ2-7; 11 nucleotides line up with TRBD2. This CDR3 contains 14 residues. Germline assignment: CDR1 MNHEY and CDR2 SVGAGI. The J segment lost 2 bases and the V segment lost 7 bases, leaving 4 bases of the junction unmatched. The CDR3 DNA sequence: TGTGCCAGCATTCTTAGCGGGGGGGCCTACGAGCAGTACTTC. Its protein is CASILSGGAYEQYF.

The rearrangement joins TRBV19 to TRBJ1-1; 7 bases are a match to TRBD1. CDR3 length: 15 amino acids. V shed 2 bases, J shed 1 base, and the junction held 4 bases outside the gene matches. Germline V gene sequence: CDR1 LNHDA, CDR2 SQIVND (reference sequence). CDR3 loop: CASSIMEGANTEAFF. CDR3 DNA sequence: TGTGCCAGTAGTATAATGGAGGGGGCGAACACTGAAGCTTTCTTT.

V is TRBV5-1 and J is TRBJ2-3; tentatively, D is TRBD2 (6 bases). This CDR3 contains 17 residues. Trimming left V 4 bases short and J 1 base short, with 19 bases between. Germline CDR1 reads SGHRS; CDR2 reads YFSETQ. CDR3 in DNA: TGCGCCAGCAGCCCTAGCGACGCCTCCTTCGGCACAGATACGCAGTATTTT. Translated, it gives CASSPSDASFGTDTQYF.

The table lists this clone with a count of one. V gene TRBV3-1 (or the pseudogene TRBV3-2) combines with J gene TRBJ1-2; D is unclear. CDR3 length: 14 amino acids. Trimming removed 6 bases from V and 7 bases from J, with 18 bases in between. CDR1 and CDR2 (germline): LGHDT, YNNKEL (reference sequence). CDR3 loop: CASRRAGVNRGYTF. DNA for the CDR3: TGTGCCAGCAGGAGGGCCGGGGTCAACCGTGGCTACACCTTC.

The table lists this clone with a few counts. V gene TRBV21-1 combines with J gene TRBJ1-6. TRBV21-1 is a listed pseudogene. The CDR3 is 16 amino acids. CDR3 sequence: CASSTRDRWLHSPLHF. In nucleotides, the CDR3 is TGTGCCAGCAGCACCCGGGATAGATGGCTCCATTCACCCCTCCACTTT.

The chain has TRBV6-2 or TRBV6-3 and TRBJ1-2; perhaps TRBD1 as D (6 bases). The CDR3 runs 16 residues. Trimming stripped 5 bases from V and 3 bases from J, with 19 bases between. CDR1 is MNHEY, CDR2 SVGEGT, per germline. The CDR3 reads CASSHTGKGAYYGYTF. CDR3 bases: TGTGCCAGCAGTCATACAGGGAAGGGCGCCTACTATGGCTACACCTTC.

The rearrangement links TRBV25-1 to TRBJ1-4; TRBD1 matches 9 bases. V lost 6 bases and J lost 10; bases outside the gene matches: 15. The CDR3 loop spans 16 amino acids. Germline CDR1 is MGHDK and CDR2 is SYGVNS. CDR3 sequence: CASSGDRGGEFGKLFF. The CDR3 bases are TGTGCCAGCAGCGGAGACAGGGGGGGAGAATTCGGAAAACTGTTTTTT.

The sample holds one count of this clone. The chain has TRBV4-2 and TRBJ2-2; TRBD1 might be the D (6 bases). The V gene lost 0 bases and the J gene lost 4 bases, with 18 bases spanning the gap. The CDR3 runs to 18 residues. The germline CDR1 and CDR2 sequences are LGHNA and YNFKEQ. This chain's CDR3 is CASSQDQAGVEGTGELFF. The CDR3, as DNA: TGTGCCAGCAGCCAAGACCAGGCAGGGGTAGAAGGCACCGGGGAGCTGTTTTTT.

The rearrangement joins TRBV19 to TRBJ1-1; 8 bases map to TRBD1. Trimming took 5 bases from V and 0 from J; bases not matched to a gene: 5. CDR1 and CDR2 (germline): LNHDA, SQIVND (reference sequence). This CDR3 has 15 residues. The CDR3 sequence: CASSPAGGMNTEAFF. The CDR3 DNA reads as TGTGCCAGTAGTCCCGCAGGGGGCATGAACACTGAAGCTTTCTTT.

V usage is TRBV7-3 and J usage is TRBJ1-1; 7 positions match TRBD1. The V segment lost 6 bases and the J segment 3 bases; nucleotides outside the gene matches: 4. The germline V gene encodes CDR1 SGHTA and CDR2 FQGTGA. The CDR3 is 13 residues long. DNA for the CDR3: TGTGCCAGCAGTTCTCAGGGGGACACTGAAGCTTTCTTT. The encoded protein is CASSSQGDTEAFF. Full variable domain (missing parts from reference TRBV7-3 and TRBJ1-1): GAGVSQTPSNKVTEKGKYVELRCDPISGHTALYWYRQSLGQGPEFLIYFQGTGAADDSGLPNDRFFAVRPEGSVSTLKIQRTERGDSAVYLCASSSQGDTEAFFGQGTRLTVV.

V gene TRBV27 combines with J gene TRBJ2-1, with 12 bases matching TRBD2. V dropped 6 bases and J dropped 5; count of bases not matched to a gene: 5. The CDR3 extends over 15 amino acids. The V gene's germline CDR1 is MNHEY and CDR2 SMNVEV (reference sequence). The CDR3: CASRPTSGGHNEQFF. In nucleotides, the CDR3 is TGTGCCAGCAGACCGACTAGCGGGGGACACAATGAGCAGTTCTTC.

This clone was detected only a few times. DNA for the CDR3: TGTGCCAGCGACACCGGGACAGGGGGCCTCTATGGCTACACCTTC. It translates to CASDTGTGGLYGYTF. The chain joins TRBV6-6 to TRBJ1-2; 12 bases fit TRBD1. Germline V gene lookup returns CDR1 MNHNY and CDR2 SVGAGI (reference sequence). The CDR3 spans 15 residues. Trimming cost V 8 bases and J 4 bases; bases outside gene matches: 8.

The V call is TRBV28, the J call TRBJ1-1; 10 nucleotides match TRBD1. The germline CDR1 and CDR2 sequences are MDHEN and SYDVKM. J was trimmed by 11 bases and V by 4 bases; bases with no gene match: 10. This CDR3 spans 14 amino acids. The CDR3 nucleotides are TGTGCCAGCAGTTCCCGCGGACAGGGGGACCGGGCTTTCTTT. Translated: CASSSRGQGDRAFF.

This sequence joins TRBV19 and TRBJ2-2, with TRBD2 matching over 8 bases. The CDR3 sequence is 16 residues long. Germline trimming cut 3 bases from V and 1 base from J; bases unmatched to any gene: 4. Germline assignment: CDR1 LNHDA and CDR2 SQIVND (reference sequence). The CDR3 region is CASSIPGRVNTGELFF. CDR3 nucleotides: TGTGCCAGTAGTATCCCCGGGAGGGTGAACACCGGGGAGCTGTTTTTT.

This clone was observed a few times. The chain combines TRBV5-4 with TRBJ2-7; 7 bases agree with TRBD2. J gave up 3 bases and V 0 bases, and 6 bases lay outside the gene matches. The CDR3 totals 15 residues. Germline loops: CDR1 SGHNT, CDR2 YYREEE (reference sequence). CDR3 sequence reads: CASSLAASGSYEQYF. The CDR3 DNA follows: TGTGCCAGCAGCTTGGCCGCTAGCGGAAGCTACGAGCAGTACTTC.

This chain links TRBV6-2 or TRBV6-3 with TRBJ2-7; 9 bases fit TRBD1. The CDR3 totals 16 residues. Losses at the gene ends were 6 bases for V and 3 bases for J; bases not matched to a gene: 12. The V gene's germline CDR1 is MNHEY and CDR2 SVGEGT. Here the CDR3 reads CASSPSQGAVFYEQYF. The CDR3 DNA reads TGTGCCAGCAGCCCTTCACAGGGGGCGGTTTTCTACGAGCAGTACTTC.